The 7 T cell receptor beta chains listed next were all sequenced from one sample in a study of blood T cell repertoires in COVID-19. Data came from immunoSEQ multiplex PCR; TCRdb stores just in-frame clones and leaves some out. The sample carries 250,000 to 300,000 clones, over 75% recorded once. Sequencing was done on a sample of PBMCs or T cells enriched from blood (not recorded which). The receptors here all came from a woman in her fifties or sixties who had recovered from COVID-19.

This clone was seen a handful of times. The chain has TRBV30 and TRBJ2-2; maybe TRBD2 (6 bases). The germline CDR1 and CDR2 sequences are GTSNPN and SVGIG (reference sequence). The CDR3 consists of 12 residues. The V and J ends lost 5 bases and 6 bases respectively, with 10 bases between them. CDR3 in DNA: TGTGCCTGGCCTCGGAGGGCCGGGGAGCTGTTTTTT. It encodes CAWPRRAGELFF.

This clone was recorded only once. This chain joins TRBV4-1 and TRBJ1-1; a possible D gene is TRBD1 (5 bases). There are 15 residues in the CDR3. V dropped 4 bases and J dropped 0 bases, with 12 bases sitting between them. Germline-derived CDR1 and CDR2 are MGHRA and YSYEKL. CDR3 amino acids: CASSLQQVMNTEAFF. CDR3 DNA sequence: TGCGCCAGCAGCCTACAACAGGTCATGAACACTGAAGCTTTCTTT.

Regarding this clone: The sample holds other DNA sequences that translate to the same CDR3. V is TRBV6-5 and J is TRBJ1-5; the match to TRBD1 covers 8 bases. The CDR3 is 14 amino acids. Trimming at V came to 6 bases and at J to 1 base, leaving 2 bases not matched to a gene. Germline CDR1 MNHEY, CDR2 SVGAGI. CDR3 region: CASRRDRSNQPQHF. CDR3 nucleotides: TGTGCCAGCAGACGGGACAGGAGCAATCAGCCCCAGCATTTT.

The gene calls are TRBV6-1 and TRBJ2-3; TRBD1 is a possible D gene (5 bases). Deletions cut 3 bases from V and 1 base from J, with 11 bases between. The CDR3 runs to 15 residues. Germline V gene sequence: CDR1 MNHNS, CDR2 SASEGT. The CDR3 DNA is TGTGCCAGCAGTGATGCGGAAGGGGGCACAGATACGCAGTATTTT. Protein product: CASSDAEGGTDTQYF.

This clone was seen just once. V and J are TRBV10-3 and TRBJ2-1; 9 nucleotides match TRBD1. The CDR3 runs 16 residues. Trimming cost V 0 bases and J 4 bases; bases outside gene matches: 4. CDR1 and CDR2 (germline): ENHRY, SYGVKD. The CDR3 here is CAISESVDRGYNEQFF. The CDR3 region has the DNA TGTGCCATCAGTGAGTCCGTGGACAGGGGTTACAATGAGCAGTTCTTC.

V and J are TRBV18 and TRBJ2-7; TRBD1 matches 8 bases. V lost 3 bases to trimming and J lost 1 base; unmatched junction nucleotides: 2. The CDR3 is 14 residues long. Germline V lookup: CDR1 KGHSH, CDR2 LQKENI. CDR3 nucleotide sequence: TGTGCCAGCTCACCGACAGGGGAATCCTACGAGCAGTACTTC. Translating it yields CASSPTGESYEQYF.

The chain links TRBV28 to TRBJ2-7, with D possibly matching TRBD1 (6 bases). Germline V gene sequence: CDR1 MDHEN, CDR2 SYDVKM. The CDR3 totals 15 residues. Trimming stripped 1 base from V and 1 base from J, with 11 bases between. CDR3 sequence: CASSLSTGISYEQYF. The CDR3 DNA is TGTGCCAGCAGTTTATCCACAGGGATTTCCTACGAGCAGTACTTC.